One sample yielded the 21 T cell receptor beta chains listed below, sequenced in a study of blood T cell repertoires in COVID-19. Only in-frame clones appear in the TCRdb table, and some are missing; sequencing was by immunoSEQ multiplex PCR. The data contain roughly 140,000 clones, roughly 71% of them singletons. The sequencing input was peripheral blood. The source is a woman aged 80 or older with acute or convalescent COVID-19.

This clone has a handful of counts. V and J are TRBV19 and TRBJ1-2, with 8 bases identical to TRBD1. Per the germline V gene, CDR1 is LNHDA and CDR2 is SQIVND (reference sequence). This CDR3 has 12 residues. Trimming at V came to 7 bases and at J to 10 bases, leaving 8 bases not matched to a gene. This chain's CDR3 is CASTRDRSAYTF. The CDR3 DNA sequence: TGTGCCAGTACCCGGGACAGGTCGGCCTACACCTTC.

The chain employs TRBV27 and TRBJ1-1, with TRBD1 matching 7 bases. The V gene end was trimmed by 6 bases and the J gene end by 1 base; junction bases not matched to a gene: 8. Looked up from germline, CDR1 is MNHEY and CDR2 is SMNVEV (reference sequence). The CDR3 length is 15 residues. CDR3 in amino acids: CASSKGDRKNTEAFF. The CDR3 DNA reads as TGTGCCAGCAGCAAAGGGGACAGAAAGAACACTGAAGCTTTCTTT.

The chain carries TRBV19 and TRBJ2-3; 7 nucleotides line up with TRBD2. Germline V gene data show CDR1 as LNHDA and CDR2 as SQIVND (reference sequence). The CDR3 sequence is 14 residues long. V lost 2 bases to trimming and J lost 3 bases; unmatched junction nucleotides: 2. The CDR3 is CASSIQGGTDTQYF. The CDR3 region has the DNA TGTGCCAGTAGTATACAGGGAGGGACAGATACGCAGTATTTT.

The chain links TRBV6-2 or TRBV6-3 to TRBJ1-1; tentative D call: TRBD1 (6 bases). V was trimmed by 0 bases and J by 1 base, leaving 12 bases between them. Germline V lookup: CDR1 MNHEY, CDR2 SVGEGT. The CDR3 runs 16 residues. CDR3 DNA: TGTGCCAGCAGTTACTCCCGACAGGTAGGGAACACTGAAGCTTTCTTT. Encoded protein: CASSYSRQVGNTEAFF.

V is TRBV29-1 and J is TRBJ1-1; D is perhaps TRBD1 (5 bases). Germline V CDR1 and CDR2: SQVTM, ANQGSEA. CDR3 length equals 13 residues. V was trimmed by 5 bases and J by 1 base, leaving 11 bases between them. This CDR3 is CSVNRSPNTEAFF. The CDR3 DNA follows: TGCAGCGTTAACAGGTCTCCGAACACTGAAGCTTTCTTT.

This clone occurred once. The chain joins TRBV18 to TRBJ2-1, with D hard to call. The CDR3 consists of 15 residues. The V and J ends lost 2 bases and 10 bases respectively, with 18 bases between them. Looked up from germline, CDR1 is KGHSH and CDR2 is LQKENI. The CDR3 spells CASSPRQEPSREQFF. Written as DNA, the CDR3 is TGTGCCAGCTCACCAAGGCAGGAACCTTCCAGAGAGCAGTTCTTC.

The V gene is TRBV4-1, the J gene TRBJ1-5; D unresolved. Germline assignment: CDR1 MGHRA and CDR2 YSYEKL. V was clipped by 1 base and J by 5 bases, with 9 bases between them. CDR3 length: 14 residues. The chain's CDR3 is CASSQGENDQPQHF. The CDR3 nucleotides read TGCGCCAGCAGCCAAGGAGAAAATGATCAGCCCCAGCATTTT.

The chain employs TRBV7-2 and TRBJ1-1; D ambiguous. The CDR3 sequence is 13 residues long. The V end lost 5 bases, the J end lost 6 bases, and 13 bases lay between the germline ends. The germline V gene encodes CDR1 SGHTA and CDR2 FQGNSA. The CDR3 protein is CASSLTTNPEAFF. In nucleotides, the CDR3 is TGTGCCAGCAGCCTCACAACTAACCCTGAAGCTTTCTTT.

Many counts were recorded for this clone. An end of the junction differs from the germline gene, which may be a read error. This chain connects TRBV7-7 to TRBJ2-1; 10 nucleotides line up with TRBD2. This CDR3 has 17 residues. Germline V gives CDR1 SSHAT, CDR2 FNYEAQ (reference sequence). The CDR3 DNA is TGTGCTAGCAGCTTACAATCGGGCCTAGCGGGGGTGAATGAGCAGTTCTTC. It translates to CASSLQSGLAGVNEQFF.

This chain links TRBV6-6 with TRBJ2-7, with D possibly being TRBD1 (5 bases). Germline V gene lookup returns CDR1 MNHNY and CDR2 SVGAGI (reference sequence). Trimming removed 5 bases from V and 0 bases from J, with 20 bases in between. The CDR3 spans 17 residues. The CDR3 is CASSPRTVDNLSYEQYF. The CDR3 DNA reads as TGTGCCAGCAGTCCCCGGACGGTGGACAACCTCTCCTACGAGCAGTACTTC.

This chain uses TRBV19 with TRBJ2-5; 8 bases match TRBD1. CDR3 length: 15 amino acids. Germline-derived CDR1 and CDR2 are LNHDA and SQIVND (reference sequence). Trimming removed 5 bases from V and 5 bases from J; junction bases left unmatched: 10. The CDR3 nucleotides are TGTGCCAGTAGTTCTCTGACAGGGGATAGGGAGACCCAGTACTTC. The encoded protein is CASSSLTGDRETQYF.

The V and J genes are TRBV3-1 (or the pseudogene TRBV3-2) and TRBJ1-2; no clear D gene. This CDR3 is built from 15 residues. Between the trimmed V and J ends, which lost 4 bases and 8 bases, there was a span of 20 bases. CDR1 is LGHDT, CDR2 YNNKEL, per germline (reference sequence). The CDR3 sequence is CASSPSVAGMRGYTF. The CDR3 DNA sequence: TGTGCCAGCAGCCCTTCCGTCGCGGGAATGCGCGGCTACACCTTC.

The rearrangement joins TRBV2 to TRBJ2-7; the D gene is possibly TRBD1 (6 bases). The CDR3 runs 11 residues. Germline lookup yields CDR1 SNHLY and CDR2 FYNNEI. V was pared by 5 bases and J by 7 bases, with 9 bases between. CDR3 nucleotide sequence: TGTGCCAGCAGTATCAGGGGAGAGCAGTACTTC. Amino acids: CASSIRGEQYF.

The chain is built from TRBV3-1 (or the pseudogene TRBV3-2) and TRBJ1-6, with TRBD1 as a possible D gene (5 bases). This CDR3 contains 14 residues. From germline, CDR1 is LGHDT and CDR2 YNNKEL (reference sequence). Trimming removed 5 bases from V and 10 bases from J, with 15 bases in between. The CDR3 spells CASSKADIGSPLHF. The CDR3 DNA reads TGTGCCAGCAGCAAGGCGGACATCGGCTCACCCCTCCACTTT.

This clone was seen more than once but under ten times. The rearrangement links TRBV2 to TRBJ2-7; D not certain. The ends were cut back, 3 bases at V and 6 bases at J, with 6 bases in the middle. The CDR3 length is 11 residues. Germline V gives CDR1 SNHLY, CDR2 FYNNEI. The CDR3 spells CASSDSSEQYF. For the CDR3, the DNA is TGTGCCAGCAGTGATAGTTCCGAGCAGTACTTC.

This clone is a singleton in its sample. The rearrangement uses TRBV2 and TRBJ2-5, with 8 bases fitting TRBD2. After removal of 4 bases from V and 7 bases from J, the junction contained 11 bases not matched to a gene. CDR1 SNHLY and CDR2 FYNNEI come from the germline V gene. The CDR3 spans 15 residues. The CDR3 DNA follows: TGTGCCAGCAGTGCGATTCTAGCGGGCGGGGGGACCCAGTACTTC. It specifies CASSAILAGGGTQYF.

In its sample, this clone was seen a few times. The chain combines TRBV5-8 with TRBJ2-3, with unresolved D. With 4 bases removed from V and 4 bases from J, the gap between germline ends came to 16 bases. There are 15 residues in the CDR3. The germline gives CDR1 SGHTS, CDR2 YDEGEE. The CDR3 coding sequence is TGTGCCAGCAGCCGACGGGTGGCCTTCGCAGATACGCAGTATTTT. This codes for CASSRRVAFADTQYF.

The chain links TRBV2 to TRBJ1-2, with 7 positions matching TRBD1. CDR3 size: 13 residues. Germline lookup yields CDR1 SNHLY and CDR2 FYNNEI. V lost 6 bases, J lost 2 bases, and 3 bases stayed unmatched. In DNA form, the CDR3 reads TGTGCCAGCAGCGACAGGGAGAACTATGGCTACACCTTC. Amino acid sequence: CASSDRENYGYTF. The variable domain in full, with the rest retrieved from reference TRBV2 and TRBJ1-2, is EPEVTQTPSHQVTQMGQEVILRCVPISNHLYFYWYRQILGQKVEFLVSFYNNEISEKSEIFDDQFSVERPDGSNFTLKIRSTKLEDSAMYFCASSDRENYGYTFGSGTRLTVV.

The chain combines TRBV5-1 with TRBJ2-7; the match to TRBD2 covers 9 bases. V was clipped by 0 bases and J by 5 bases; unmatched bases: 6. CDR1 is SGHRS and CDR2 is YFSETQ in the germline V gene. The CDR3 length is 15 residues. The CDR3 protein is CASSLAPTSGNEQYF. The CDR3 DNA is TGCGCCAGCAGCTTGGCCCCGACTAGCGGCAACGAGCAGTACTTC.

This chain joins TRBV10-3 and TRBJ1-6; 7 bases fit TRBD1. This CDR3 is 13 amino acids long. Germline CDR1 reads ENHRY; CDR2 reads SYGVKD. With V trimmed by 8 bases and J by 6 bases, 4 bases remained unmatched. The CDR3 here is CAIAGQTNSPLHF. CDR3 DNA sequence: TGTGCCATCGCGGGACAGACTAATTCACCCCTCCACTTT.

The chain employs TRBV30 and TRBJ2-3; D is perhaps TRBD1 (5 bases). This CDR3 is 12 amino acids long. Deletions cut 3 bases from V and 5 bases from J, with 9 bases between. Per germline, CDR1 GTSNPN and CDR2 SVGIG (reference sequence). DNA of the CDR3: TGTGCCTGGAGGTGGGGCGGAGATACGCAGTATTTT. Protein product: CAWRWGGDTQYF.